This record concerns one TCR beta chain sequence. Repertoires were generated with immunoSEQ multiplex PCR, while TCRdb's copy carries only in-frame clones and drops some. The sample yields tens of thousands of clones, 95% seen once. The data originate from a study of cytomegalovirus exposure and HLA in healthy donors. The source of this sequence is a young woman in good health and CMV-seronegative. The sequencing input was PBMCs.

As DNA, the CDR3 is TGTGCCACCAGGGGCGGGCAGCCGAAACAAGAGACCCAGTACTTC. Translating gives CATRGGQPKQETQYF. The chain recombines TRBV7-6 with TRBJ2-5, with TRBD1 as a possible D gene (6 bases). Trimming shortened V by 10 bases and J by 2 bases, and 20 bases separated the two germline ends. The germline V gene encodes CDR1 SGHVS and CDR2 FNYEAQ. The CDR3 has 15 residues.